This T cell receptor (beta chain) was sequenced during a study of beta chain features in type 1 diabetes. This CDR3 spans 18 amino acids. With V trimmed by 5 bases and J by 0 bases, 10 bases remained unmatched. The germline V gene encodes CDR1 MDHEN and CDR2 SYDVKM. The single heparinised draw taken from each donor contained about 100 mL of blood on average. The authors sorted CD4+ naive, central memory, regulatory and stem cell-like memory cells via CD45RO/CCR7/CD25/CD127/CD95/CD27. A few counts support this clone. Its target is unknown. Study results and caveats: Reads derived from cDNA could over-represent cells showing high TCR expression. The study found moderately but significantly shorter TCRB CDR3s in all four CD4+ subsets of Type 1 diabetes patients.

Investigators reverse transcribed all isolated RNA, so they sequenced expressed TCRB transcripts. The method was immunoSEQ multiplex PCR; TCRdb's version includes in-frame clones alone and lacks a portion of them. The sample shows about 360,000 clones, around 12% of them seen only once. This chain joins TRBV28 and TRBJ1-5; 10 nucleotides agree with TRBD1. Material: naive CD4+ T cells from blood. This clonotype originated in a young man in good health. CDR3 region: CASSPPGQGRNSNQPQHF. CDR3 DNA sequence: TGTGCCAGCAGTCCACCGGGACAGGGGCGCAATAGCAATCAGCCCCAGCATTTT.